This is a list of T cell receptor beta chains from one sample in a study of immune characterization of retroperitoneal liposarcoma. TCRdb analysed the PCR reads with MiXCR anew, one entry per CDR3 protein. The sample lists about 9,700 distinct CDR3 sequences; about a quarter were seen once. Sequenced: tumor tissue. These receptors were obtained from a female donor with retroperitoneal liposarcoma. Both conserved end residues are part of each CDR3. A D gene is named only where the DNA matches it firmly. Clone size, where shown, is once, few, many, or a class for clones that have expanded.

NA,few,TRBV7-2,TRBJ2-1,TGTGCCAGCAGCACCCGGACACACAATGAGCAGTTCTTC,CASSTRTHNEQFF
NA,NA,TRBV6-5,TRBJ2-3,TGTGCCAGCAGTTCCCTTGCGGAGGTCCGCACAGATACGCAGTATTTT,CASSSLAEVRTDTQYF
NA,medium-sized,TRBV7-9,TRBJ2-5,TGTGCCAGCAGCTTAATTTCCGGGGGCGGGGAGACCCAGTACTTC,CASSLISGGGETQYF
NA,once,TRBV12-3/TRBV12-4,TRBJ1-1,TGTGCCAGCAGTGTGTCTGAAGCTTTCTTT,CASSVSEAFF
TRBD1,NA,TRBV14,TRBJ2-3,TGTGCCAGCAGCCCACTGACAGGGTACGATACGCAGTATTTT,CASSPLTGYDTQYF
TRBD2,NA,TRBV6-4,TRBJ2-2,TGTGCCAGCAGTGAAGCGGGGGGCACCGGGGAGCTGTTTTTT,CASSEAGGTGELFF
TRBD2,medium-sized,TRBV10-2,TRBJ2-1,TGCGCCAGCAGTGAAAGTAGCGGGCTTATAGGCTCCGAGCAGTTCTTC,CASSESSGLIGSEQFF
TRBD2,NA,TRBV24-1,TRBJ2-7,TGTGCCACCAGTGATCGAAGGACTAGCGGGAGACTTCATGAGCAGTACTTC,CATSDRRTSGRLHEQYF
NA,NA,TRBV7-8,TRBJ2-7,TGTGCCAGCAGCTCGACTAGTCGCGGCGAGCAGTACTTC,CASSSTSRGEQYF
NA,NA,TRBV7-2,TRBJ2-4,TGTGCCAGCACCACTTCGCGGGACTCCCAAGAGGCCCAGTATTTC,CASTTSRDSQEAQYF
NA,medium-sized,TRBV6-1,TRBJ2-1,TGTGCCAGCAGTTCCCCAGAGACCCAGTTCTTC,CASSSPETQFF
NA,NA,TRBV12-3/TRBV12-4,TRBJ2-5,TGTGCCAGCAGAGACGGGATCCAAGAGACCCAGTACTTC,CASRDGIQETQYF
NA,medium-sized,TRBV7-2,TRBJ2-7,TGTGCCAGCAGCCCCCCAGGGAACCTATACAATGAGCAGTACTTC,CASSPPGNLYNEQYF